The 6 T cell receptor beta chains reported below all come from one sample, sequenced in a study of cytomegalovirus exposure and HLA in healthy donors. With 60 Vbeta and 13 Jbeta primers, the PCR was carried out. Using immunoSEQ multiplex PCR, the repertoire was profiled, and TCRdb retains in-frame clones only, with some absent. The table lists about 240,000 clones, roughly 85% of them singletons. Sequenced: PBMCs. These receptor sequences come from a girl aged 2 to 9 in good health and CMV-seronegative.

In this sample, this clone turned up a few times. The chain carries TRBV29-1 and TRBJ2-5; possible D gene TRBD1, 6 bases. The CDR3 length is 13 residues. Germline values: CDR1 SQVTM, CDR2 ANQGSEA. The CDR3 loop is CSVAQGLAETQYF. CDR3 nucleotide sequence: TGCAGTGTGGCGCAGGGGCTCGCCGAGACCCAGTACTTC.

The chain's CDR3 is CAWGGNSYSGNTIYF. CDR3 nucleotide sequence: TGTGCCTGGGGGGGGAACAGTTACTCTGGAAACACCATATATTTT. The V and J genes are TRBV30 and TRBJ1-3; possible D gene TRBD1, 5 bases. CDR3 length: 15 residues. Trimming left V 5 bases short and J 0 bases short, with 14 bases between. Germline CDR1 GTSNPN, CDR2 SVGIG (reference sequence).

The V call is TRBV21-1, the J call TRBJ2-7; the table assigns TRBD1, which was not confirmed against the DNA. TRBV21-1 is marked as a pseudogene. The CDR3 spans 13 residues. CDR3: CASTLDRGEEQYF. In DNA, the CDR3 is TGTGCCAGCACCCTCGACAGGGGGGAAGAGCAGTACTTC.

This clone has a single count. The chain combines TRBV6-1 with TRBJ2-5, with a tentative D call TRBD1 (6 bases). Trimming stripped 8 bases from V and 3 bases from J, with 13 bases between. This CDR3 spans 13 amino acids. CDR1 and CDR2 from the germline V gene are MNHNS and SASEGT. The CDR3 spells CASHRVGEETQYF. The CDR3, as DNA: TGTGCCAGCCACAGGGTAGGGGAAGAGACCCAGTACTTC.

The table lists this clone with a few counts. The chain couples TRBV5-1 to TRBJ1-1, with 9 bases that match TRBD1. After removal of 4 bases from V and 4 bases from J, the junction contained 11 bases not matched to a gene. The CDR3 loop spans 16 amino acids. Per germline, CDR1 SGHRS and CDR2 YFSETQ. CDR3 in DNA: TGCGCCAGCAGCGGGATAAGGGACAGGGAGAGCACTGAAGCTTTCTTT. Protein: CASSGIRDRESTEAFF.

This clone was found once. J is TRBJ2-1 and V is TRBV7-8, with D possibly being TRBD2 (5 bases). This CDR3 is built from 16 residues. Trimming stripped 2 bases from V and 5 bases from J, with 16 bases between. CDR1 and CDR2 from the germline V gene are SGHVS and FQNEAQ. The CDR3 region is CASSLIIALADNEQFF. DNA for the CDR3: TGTGCCAGCAGCTTAATAATAGCGCTGGCCGACAATGAGCAGTTCTTC.